This T cell receptor (beta chain) comes out of a study of Graves' ophthalmopathy and Graves' hyperthyroidism. Whole-study context: Peripheral blood (taken before any treatment) was collected at initial diagnosis.

Trimming removed 3 bases at V and 12 bases at J, with 15 bases between. Germline V CDR1 and CDR2: MNHEY, SMNVEV (reference sequence). The CDR3 is 12 residues long. Study outcomes and limitations: Detected in blood as well were most expanded thyroid clonotypes with frequency above 0.001.

Amplified TCR beta CDR3 regions were obtained using RNA transcripts as template. Scientists carried out first-round RT-PCR using HTBI primers and then a second-round multiplex PCR. Via MiXCR, TCRdb re-called the multiplex PCR reads, giving one row per CDR3 protein. The sample has over 200,000 distinct CDR3 sequences, approximately 28% seen once. The PBMCs had their origin in approximately 10 ml of fresh peripheral blood. As regards this clonotype: The antigen is not known.

The receptor comes from a man aged 50 to 60 with Graves' ophthalmopathy. The J gene is TRBJ2-7, the V gene TRBV27; no definite D call. The sample consisted of peripheral blood. CDR3 region: CASSFRQSNLYF. CDR3 in DNA: TGTGCCAGCAGTTTCAGGCAGTCTAATCTGTACTTC.